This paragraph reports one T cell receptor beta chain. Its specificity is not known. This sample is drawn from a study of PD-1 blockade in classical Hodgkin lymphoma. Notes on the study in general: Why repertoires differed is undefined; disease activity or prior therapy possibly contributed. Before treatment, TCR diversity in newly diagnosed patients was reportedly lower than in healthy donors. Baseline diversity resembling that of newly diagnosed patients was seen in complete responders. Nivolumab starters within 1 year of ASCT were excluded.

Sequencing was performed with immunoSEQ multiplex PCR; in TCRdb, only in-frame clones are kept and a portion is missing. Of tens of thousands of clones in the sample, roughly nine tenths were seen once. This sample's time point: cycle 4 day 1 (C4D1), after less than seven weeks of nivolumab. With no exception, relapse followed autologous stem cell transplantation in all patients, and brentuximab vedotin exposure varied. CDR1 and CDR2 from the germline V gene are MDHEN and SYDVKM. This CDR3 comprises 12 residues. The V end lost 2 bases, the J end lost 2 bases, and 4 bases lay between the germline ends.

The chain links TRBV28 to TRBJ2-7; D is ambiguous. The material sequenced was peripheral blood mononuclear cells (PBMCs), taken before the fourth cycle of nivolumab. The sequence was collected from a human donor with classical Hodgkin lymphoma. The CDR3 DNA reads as TGTGCCAGCAGTTTACAAGCCTACGAGCAGTACTTC. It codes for CASSLQAYEQYF.